This record covers a single T cell receptor (beta chain). Its target is unknown. Data came from immunoSEQ multiplex PCR; TCRdb stores just in-frame clones and leaves some out. The sample includes 170,000 or so clones, about 86% seen only once; the top ten take roughly 10%. The data originate from a study of T cell responses to AZD1222 COVID-19 vaccine. General observations from the study: Possibly, clonal diversity was underestimated; donors were largely white British and included more females. Only a handful of AZD1222 recipients, roughly six in all, had baseline seropositivity. Regions 160-218 and 743-854 held dominance among vaccine-associated CD4 TCRs, which spanned spike.

The V gene's germline CDR1 is SNHLY and CDR2 FYNNEI. V shed 11 bases and J shed 4 bases, with 24 bases lying between them. The CDR3 runs 15 residues. The sequence was collected from an adult who received the AZD1222 COVID-19 vaccine. The sample consisted of peripheral blood, taken 28 days after the second AZD1222 dose. The V and J genes are TRBV2 and TRBJ2-7; tentative D call: TRBD2 (6 bases). This CDR3 is CAGLHSGGGSYEQYF. CDR3 in DNA: TGTGCCGGTCTACATAGCGGTGGGGGGTCGTACGAGCAGTACTTC.